This TCR beta chain was sequenced for a study of CD8 T cells in Susac syndrome. The multiple sclerosis controls consisted of treatment-naive patients with relapsing-remitting disease, either stable or active. Roughly 0.45 to 1 ug RNA was reverse transcribed with random hexamers. TCRdb used MiXCR to reprocess the immunoSEQ multiplex PCR reads, holding one entry per CDR3 protein. The sample lists under 200,000 distinct CDR3 sequences, roughly 96% occurring once. Germline V CDR1 and CDR2: MNHEY, SVGAGI. The CDR3 sequence is 15 residues long. J lost 8 bases, V lost 0 bases, and 6 bases had no gene match. This receptor was identified in a human donor with multiple sclerosis. The chain is built from TRBV6-5 and TRBJ2-1; 8 bases align to TRBD2. Sequenced material: CD8+ T cells from PBMCs. The CDR3 here is CASSYSLATSDEQFF. The CDR3, as DNA: TGTGCCAGCAGTTACTCGTTGGCGACTAGCGATGAGCAGTTCTTC.